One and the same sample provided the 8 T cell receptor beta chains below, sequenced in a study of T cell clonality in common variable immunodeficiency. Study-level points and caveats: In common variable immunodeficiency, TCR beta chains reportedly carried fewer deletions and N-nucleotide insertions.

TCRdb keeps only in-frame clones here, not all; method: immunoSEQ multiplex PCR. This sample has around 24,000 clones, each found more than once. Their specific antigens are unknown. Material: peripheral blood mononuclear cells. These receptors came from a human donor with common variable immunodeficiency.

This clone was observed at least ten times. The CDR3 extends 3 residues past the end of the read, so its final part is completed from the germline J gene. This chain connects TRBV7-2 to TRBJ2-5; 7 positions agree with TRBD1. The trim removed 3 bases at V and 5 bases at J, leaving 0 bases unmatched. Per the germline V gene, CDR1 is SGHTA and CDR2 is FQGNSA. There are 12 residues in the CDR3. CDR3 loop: CASSLDRETQYF. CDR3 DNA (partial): TGTGCCAGCAGCTTGGACAGGGAGACC.

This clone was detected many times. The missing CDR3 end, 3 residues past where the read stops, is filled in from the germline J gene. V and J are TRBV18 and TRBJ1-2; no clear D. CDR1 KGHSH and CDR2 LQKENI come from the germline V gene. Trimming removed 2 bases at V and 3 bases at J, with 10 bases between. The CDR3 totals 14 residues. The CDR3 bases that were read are TGTGCCAGCTCACCAACAATGAGGGACTATGGC. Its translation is CASSPTMRDYG. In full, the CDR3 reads CASSPTMRDYGYTF.

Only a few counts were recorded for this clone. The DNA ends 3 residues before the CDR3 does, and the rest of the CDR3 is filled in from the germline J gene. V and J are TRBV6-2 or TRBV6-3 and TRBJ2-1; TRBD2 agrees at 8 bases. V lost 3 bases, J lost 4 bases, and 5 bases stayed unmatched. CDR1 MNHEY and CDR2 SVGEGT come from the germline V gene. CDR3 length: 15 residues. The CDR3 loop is CASSYEIAGYNEQFF. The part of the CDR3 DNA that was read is TGTGCCAGCAGTTATGAAATAGCGGGGTACAATGAG.

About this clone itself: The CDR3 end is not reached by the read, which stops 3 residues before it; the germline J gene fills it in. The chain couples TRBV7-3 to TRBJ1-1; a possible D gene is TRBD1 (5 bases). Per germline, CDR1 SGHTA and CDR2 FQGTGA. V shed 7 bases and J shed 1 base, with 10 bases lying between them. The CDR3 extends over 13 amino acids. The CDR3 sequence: CASNSTGNTEAFF. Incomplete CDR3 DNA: TGTGCCAGCAACTCAACAGGGAACACTGAA.

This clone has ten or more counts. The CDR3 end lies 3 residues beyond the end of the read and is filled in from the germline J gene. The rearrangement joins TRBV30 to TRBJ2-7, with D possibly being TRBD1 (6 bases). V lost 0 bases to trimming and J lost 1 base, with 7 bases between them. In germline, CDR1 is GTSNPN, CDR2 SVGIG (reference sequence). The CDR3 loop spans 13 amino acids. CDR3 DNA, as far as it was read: TGTGCCTGGAGTGTCACAGGGTCCTACGAG. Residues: CAWSVTGSYE. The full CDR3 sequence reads CAWSVTGSYEQYF. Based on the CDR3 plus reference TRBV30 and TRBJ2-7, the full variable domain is SQTIHQWPATLVQPVGSPLSLECTVEGTSNPNLYWYRQAAGRGLQLLFYSVGIGQISSEVPQNLSASRPQDRQFILSSKKLLLSDSGFYLCAWSVTGSYEQYFGPGTRLTVT.

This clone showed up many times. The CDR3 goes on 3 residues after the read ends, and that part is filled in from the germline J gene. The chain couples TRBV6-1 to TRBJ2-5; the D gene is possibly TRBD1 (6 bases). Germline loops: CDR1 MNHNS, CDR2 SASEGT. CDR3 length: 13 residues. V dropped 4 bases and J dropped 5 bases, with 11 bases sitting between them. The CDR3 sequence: CASSAYRAETQYF. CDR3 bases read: TGTGCCAGCAGTGCTTACAGGGCGGAGACC.

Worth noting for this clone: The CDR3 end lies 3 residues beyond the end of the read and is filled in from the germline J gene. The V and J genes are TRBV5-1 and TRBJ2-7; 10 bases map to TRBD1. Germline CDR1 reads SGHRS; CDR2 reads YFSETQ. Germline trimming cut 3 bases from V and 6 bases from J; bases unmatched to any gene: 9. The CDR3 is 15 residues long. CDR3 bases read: TGCGCCAGCAGCTCGTACCGGGACAGGGGTCCCGAG. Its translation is CASSSYRDRGPE. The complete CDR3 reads CASSSYRDRGPEQYF.

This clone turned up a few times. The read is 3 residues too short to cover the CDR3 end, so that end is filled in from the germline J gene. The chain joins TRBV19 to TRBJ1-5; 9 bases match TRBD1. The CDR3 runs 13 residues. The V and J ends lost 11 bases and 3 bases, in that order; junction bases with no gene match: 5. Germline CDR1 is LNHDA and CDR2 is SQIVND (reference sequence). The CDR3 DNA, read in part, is TGTGCCGGAGGGACAGGGAACAATCAGCCC. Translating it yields CAGGTGNNQP. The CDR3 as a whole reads CAGGTGNNQPQHF.